One sample yielded the 16 T cell receptor beta chains listed below, sequenced in a study of T-cell reconstitution after alpha-beta-depleted transplantation in children. Unique molecular identifiers featured in how the TCRbeta library was prepared. TCRdb analysed the PCR reads with MiXCR anew, one entry per CDR3 protein. The table records approximately 980,000 distinct CDR3 sequences, under 30% of them present only once. Here the sequenced sample was PBMCs, mostly from graft donor cells, taken 360 days after TCRalphabeta/CD19-depleted stem cell transplant. Every receptor here comes from a boy less than two years old who had a stem cell transplant for SCID, so the T cells may come from the graft donor.

V usage is TRBV12-3 or TRBV12-4 and J usage is TRBJ1-1, with a weak D call TRBD1 (5 bases). Trimming removed 6 bases at V and 9 bases at J, with 11 bases between. CDR3 length equals 11 residues. The CDR3 sequence: CASRPPGQAFF. The CDR3 DNA reads as TGTGCCAGCAGACCACCGGGACAAGCTTTCTTT.

V usage is TRBV27 and J usage is TRBJ2-3; 8 bases line up with TRBD2. The germline gives CDR1 MNHEY, CDR2 SMNVEV (reference sequence). This CDR3 is built from 16 residues. The junction had 5 bases not matched to a gene; V was cut back by 3 bases and J by 0 bases. For the CDR3, the DNA is TGTGCCAGCAGTTTTCGAGGGACTAGGAGCACAGATACGCAGTATTTT. Translation gives CASSFRGTRSTDTQYF.

This clonotype was recorded only once. The chain carries TRBV6-1 and TRBJ1-1, with D uncertain. CDR1 and CDR2 from the germline V gene are MNHNS and SASEGT. V lost 5 bases and J 4 bases, leaving 11 bases between the germline ends. The CDR3 runs 13 residues. This chain's CDR3 is CASSTGRLTEAFF. Here the CDR3 DNA reads TGTGCCAGCAGTACCGGACGGCTCACTGAAGCTTTCTTT.

The J gene is TRBJ2-1, the V gene TRBV5-1; D remains unclear. The germline CDR1 and CDR2 sequences are SGHRS and YFSETQ. V was pared by 1 base and J by 0 bases, with 14 bases between. The CDR3 is 17 residues long. CDR3 sequence reads: CASSLSTFPSSYNEQFF. The CDR3 DNA reads as TGCGCCAGCAGCTTGTCAACTTTTCCGAGCTCCTACAATGAGCAGTTCTTC.

This clonotype was recorded many times. This chain uses TRBV9 with TRBJ2-1, with D hard to call. Germline CDR1 SGDLS, CDR2 YYNGEE. This CDR3 contains 14 residues. V gave up 0 bases and J gave up 5 bases, with 9 bases separating them. The CDR3 nucleotides read TGTGCCAGCAGCGTAGGTTACTCTAACAATGAGCAGTTCTTC. Encoded protein: CASSVGYSNNEQFF.

This clonotype was observed a few times. The chain has TRBV4-1 and TRBJ2-3, with 7 bases identical to TRBD2. Per the germline V gene, CDR1 is MGHRA and CDR2 is YSYEKL. Trimming cost V 0 bases and J 4 bases; bases outside gene matches: 7. The CDR3 spans 16 residues. The CDR3 sequence is CASSQDTGGPSDTQYF. Written as DNA, the CDR3 is TGCGCCAGCAGCCAAGATACGGGAGGTCCCTCAGATACGCAGTATTTT.

This clonotype occurred a few times. The chain carries TRBV27 and TRBJ2-1, with 9 bases lining up with TRBD1. Germline loops: CDR1 MNHEY, CDR2 SMNVEV (reference sequence). The CDR3 consists of 19 residues. Germline trimming cut 0 bases from V and 3 bases from J; bases unmatched to any gene: 12. CDR3 nucleotides: TGTGCCAGCAGTTTATCGAACTTTAAGGGGACAGGGAACTACAATGAGCAGTTCTTC. Its protein is CASSLSNFKGTGNYNEQFF.

The chain couples TRBV29-1 to TRBJ2-2; no clear D. Trimming took 0 bases from V and 4 from J, leaving 6 bases between them. The CDR3 length is 13 residues. Germline values: CDR1 SQVTM, CDR2 ANQGSEA. CDR3 DNA: TGCAGCGTTGAAGAACCTGCCACCGGGGAGCTGTTTTTT. Translated: CSVEEPATGELFF.

This CDR3 reads CASSLVGGQNVNEQFF. The CDR3 nucleotides are TGTGCCAGCAGCTTAGTAGGGGGACAAAACGTCAATGAGCAGTTCTTC. V usage is TRBV7-2 and J usage is TRBJ2-1; perhaps TRBD1 as D (6 bases). Germline CDR1 SGHTA, CDR2 FQGNSA. The ends were cut back, 1 base at V and 6 bases at J, with 16 bases in the middle. This CDR3 region has 16 residues.

A few counts support this clonotype. The chain has TRBV29-1 and TRBJ2-3; weak D call: TRBD1 (6 bases). The CDR3 has 15 residues. Germline CDR1 SQVTM, CDR2 ANQGSEA. The CDR3 loop is CRVSGRAGGTDTQYF. The CDR3 nucleotides read TGCAGGGTATCCGGCCGGGCAGGGGGCACAGATACGCAGTATTTT.

This clonotype was seen more than once but under ten times. V and J are TRBV9 and TRBJ2-3; maybe TRBD2 (7 bases). Germline V CDR1 and CDR2: SGDLS, YYNGEE. The CDR3 runs to 15 residues. The V gene lost 0 bases and the J gene lost 1 base, with 9 bases spanning the gap. CDR3 sequence (DNA): TGTGCCAGCAGCGTAGGGGGGGGGCGCACAGATACGCAGTATTTT. This codes for CASSVGGGRTDTQYF.

This chain connects TRBV29-1 to TRBJ2-5; 12 positions match TRBD2. J was trimmed by 2 bases and V by 6 bases; bases with no gene match: 7. Germline CDR1 reads SQVTM; CDR2 reads ANQGSEA. The CDR3 extends over 15 amino acids. As DNA, the CDR3 is TGCAGCGTCGGACTAGCGGGACTCTTTCAAGAGACCCAGTACTTC. This encodes CSVGLAGLFQETQYF.

This clonotype has a handful of counts. The chain couples TRBV15 to TRBJ2-4; D unclear. Germline CDR1 reads LNHNV; CDR2 reads YYDKDF (reference sequence). The CDR3 has 15 residues. Trimming removed 8 bases at V and 7 bases at J, with 21 bases between. CDR3 nucleotides: TGTGCCACCGTCGACGGTGGGGAATTTCGGAACATTCAGTACTTC. It yields the protein CATVDGGEFRNIQYF. Drawing the rest from reference TRBV15 and TRBJ2-4, the complete variable domain is DAMVIQNPRYQVTQFGKPVTLSCSQTLNHNVMYWYQQKSSQAPKLLFHYYDKDFNNEADTPDNFQSRRPNTSFCFLDIRSPGLGDTAMYLCATVDGGEFRNIQYFGAGTRLSVL.

The chain joins TRBV28 to TRBJ1-2, with 9 bases identical to TRBD1. CDR3 length equals 12 residues. V shed 7 bases, J shed 13 bases, and the junction held 10 bases outside the gene matches. The germline CDR1 and CDR2 sequences are MDHEN and SYDVKM. The CDR3 coding sequence is TGTGCCAGCAATCCGACAGGGGGTTCAAGCACCTTC. Protein sequence: CASNPTGGSSTF.

The chain employs TRBV6-6 and TRBJ1-2; D is unresolved. The CDR3 totals 13 residues. Trimming pared 2 bases from V and 8 bases from J, leaving 12 bases between. The V gene's germline CDR1 is MNHNY and CDR2 SVGAGI (reference sequence). The CDR3 DNA is TGTGCCAGCAGTTACAGCGGAGATTGGGGCTACACCTTC. Translation: CASSYSGDWGYTF.

Here the CDR3 reads CASSSAELGPDTQYF. The CDR3 DNA sequence: TGTGCCAGCAGTTCGGCGGAGCTGGGACCCGATACGCAGTATTTT. The chain has TRBV28 and TRBJ2-3; D tentatively reads TRBD1 or TRBD2 (5 bases each). Trimming pared 4 bases from V and 6 bases from J, leaving 17 bases between. This CDR3 is built from 15 residues. Germline-derived CDR1 and CDR2 are MDHEN and SYDVKM. Full variable domain (outside the CDR3, taken from reference TRBV28 and TRBJ2-3): DVKVTQSSRYLVKRTGEKVFLECVQDMDHENMFWYRQDPGLGLRLIYFSYDVKMKEKGDIPEGYSVSREKKERFSLILESASTNQTSMYLCASSSAELGPDTQYFGPGTRLTVL.